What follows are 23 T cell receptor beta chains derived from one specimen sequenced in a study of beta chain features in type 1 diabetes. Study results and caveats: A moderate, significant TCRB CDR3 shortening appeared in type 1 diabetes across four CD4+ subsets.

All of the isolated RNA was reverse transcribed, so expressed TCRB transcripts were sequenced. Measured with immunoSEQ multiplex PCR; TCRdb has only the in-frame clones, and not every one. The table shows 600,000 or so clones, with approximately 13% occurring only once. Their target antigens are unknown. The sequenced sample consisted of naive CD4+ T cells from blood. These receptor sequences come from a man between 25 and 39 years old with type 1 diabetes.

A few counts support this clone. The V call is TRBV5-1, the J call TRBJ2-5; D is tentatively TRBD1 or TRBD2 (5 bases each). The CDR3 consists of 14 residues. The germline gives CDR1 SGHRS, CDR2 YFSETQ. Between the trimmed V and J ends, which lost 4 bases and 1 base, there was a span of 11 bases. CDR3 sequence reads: CASSPGRSQETQYF. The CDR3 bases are TGCGCCAGCAGCCCGGGACGGAGCCAAGAGACCCAGTACTTC. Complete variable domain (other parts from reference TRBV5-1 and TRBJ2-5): KAGVTQTPRYLIKTRGQQVTLSCSPISGHRSVSWYQQTPGQGLQFLFEYFSETQRNKGNFPGRFSGRQFSNSRSEMNVSTLELGDSALYLCASSPGRSQETQYFGPGTRLLVL.

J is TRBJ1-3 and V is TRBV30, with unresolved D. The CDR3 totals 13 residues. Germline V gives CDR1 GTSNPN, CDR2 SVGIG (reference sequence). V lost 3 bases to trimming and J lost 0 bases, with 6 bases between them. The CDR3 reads CAWRANSGNTIYF. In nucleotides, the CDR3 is TGTGCCTGGAGAGCGAACTCTGGAAACACCATATATTTT.

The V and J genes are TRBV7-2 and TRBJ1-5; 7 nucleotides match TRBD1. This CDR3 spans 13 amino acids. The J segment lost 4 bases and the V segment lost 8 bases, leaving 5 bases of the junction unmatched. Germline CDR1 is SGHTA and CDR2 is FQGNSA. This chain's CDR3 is CASSTGTNQPQHF. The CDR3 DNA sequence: TGTGCCAGCTCGACAGGGACAAATCAGCCCCAGCATTTT. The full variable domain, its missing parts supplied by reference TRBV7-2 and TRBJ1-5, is GAGVSQSPSNKVTEKGKDVELRCDPISGHTALYWYRQSLGQGLEFLIYFQGNSAPDKSGLPSDRFSAERTGGSVSTLTIQRTQQEDSAVYLCASSTGTNQPQHFGDGTRLSIL.

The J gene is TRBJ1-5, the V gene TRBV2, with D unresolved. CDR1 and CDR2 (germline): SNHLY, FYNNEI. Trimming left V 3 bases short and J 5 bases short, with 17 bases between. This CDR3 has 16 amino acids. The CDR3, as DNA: TGTGCCAGCAGTGACGACTCCCGGGGTGACTATCAGCCCCAGCATTTT. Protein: CASSDDSRGDYQPQHF. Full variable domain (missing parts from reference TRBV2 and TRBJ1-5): EPEVTQTPSHQVTQMGQEVILRCVPISNHLYFYWYRQILGQKVEFLVSFYNNEISEKSEIFDDQFSVERPDGSNFTLKIRSTKLEDSAMYFCASSDDSRGDYQPQHFGDGTRLSIL.

CDR3 nucleotides: TGTGCCAGCAGCTTAGCGAACTACGAGCAGTACTTC. Its protein is CASSLANYEQYF. The rearrangement uses TRBV7-9 and TRBJ2-7; D is undetermined. This CDR3 is built from 12 residues. Germline V gene lookup returns CDR1 SEHNR and CDR2 FQNEAQ (reference sequence). The V end was cut by 0 bases, the J end by 3 bases, with 3 bases between.

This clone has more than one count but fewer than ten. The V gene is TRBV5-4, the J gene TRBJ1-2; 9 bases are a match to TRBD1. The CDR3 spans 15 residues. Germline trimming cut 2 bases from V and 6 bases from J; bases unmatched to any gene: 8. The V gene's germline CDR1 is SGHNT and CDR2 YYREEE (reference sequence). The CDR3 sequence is CASSFNPGQGHGYTF. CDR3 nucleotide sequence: TGTGCCAGCAGCTTTAATCCGGGACAGGGCCATGGCTACACCTTC.

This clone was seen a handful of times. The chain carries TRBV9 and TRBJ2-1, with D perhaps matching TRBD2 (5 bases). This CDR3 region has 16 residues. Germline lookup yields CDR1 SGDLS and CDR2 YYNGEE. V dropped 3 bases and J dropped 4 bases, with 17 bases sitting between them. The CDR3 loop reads CASSESGLDLYNEQFF. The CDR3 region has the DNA TGTGCCAGCAGCGAGAGCGGTTTAGACCTATACAATGAGCAGTTCTTC.

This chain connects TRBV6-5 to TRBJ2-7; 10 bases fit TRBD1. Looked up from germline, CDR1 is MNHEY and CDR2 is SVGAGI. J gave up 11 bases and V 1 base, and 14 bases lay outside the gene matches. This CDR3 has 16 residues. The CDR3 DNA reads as TGTGCCAGCAGTTACTTGACGCCCGGGACAGGGGTGTGGGAGTACTTC. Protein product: CASSYLTPGTGVWEYF.

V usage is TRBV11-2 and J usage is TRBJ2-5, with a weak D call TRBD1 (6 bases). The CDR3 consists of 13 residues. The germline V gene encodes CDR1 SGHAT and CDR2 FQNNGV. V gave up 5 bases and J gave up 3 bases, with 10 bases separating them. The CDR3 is CASSMGQEETQYF. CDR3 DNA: TGTGCCAGCAGCATGGGACAAGAAGAGACCCAGTACTTC.

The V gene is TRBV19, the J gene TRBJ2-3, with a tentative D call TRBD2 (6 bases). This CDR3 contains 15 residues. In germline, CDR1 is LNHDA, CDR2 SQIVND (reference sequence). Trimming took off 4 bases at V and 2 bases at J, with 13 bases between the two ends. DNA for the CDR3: TGTGCCAGTAGTACCGGAGGGGCAGACACAGATACGCAGTATTTT. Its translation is CASSTGGADTDTQYF.

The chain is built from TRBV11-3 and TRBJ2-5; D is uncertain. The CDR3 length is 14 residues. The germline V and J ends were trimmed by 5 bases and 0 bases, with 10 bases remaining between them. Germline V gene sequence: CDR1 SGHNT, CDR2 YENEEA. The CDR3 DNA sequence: TGTGCCAGCAGCCGAGACGTTAACCAAGAGACCCAGTACTTC. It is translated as CASSRDVNQETQYF.

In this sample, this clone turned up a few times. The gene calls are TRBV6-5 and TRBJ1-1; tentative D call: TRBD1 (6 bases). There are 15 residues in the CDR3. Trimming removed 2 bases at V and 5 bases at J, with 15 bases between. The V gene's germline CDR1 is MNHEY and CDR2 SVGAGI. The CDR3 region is CASSYPPQGGTEAFF. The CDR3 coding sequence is TGTGCCAGCAGTTACCCTCCACAGGGTGGGACTGAAGCTTTCTTT.

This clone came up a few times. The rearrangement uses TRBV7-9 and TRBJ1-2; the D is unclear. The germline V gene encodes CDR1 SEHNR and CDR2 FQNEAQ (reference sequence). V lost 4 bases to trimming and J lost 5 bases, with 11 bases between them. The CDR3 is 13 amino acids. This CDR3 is CASSSPSTYGYTF. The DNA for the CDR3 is TGTGCCAGCAGCTCCCCCAGTACTTATGGCTACACCTTC.

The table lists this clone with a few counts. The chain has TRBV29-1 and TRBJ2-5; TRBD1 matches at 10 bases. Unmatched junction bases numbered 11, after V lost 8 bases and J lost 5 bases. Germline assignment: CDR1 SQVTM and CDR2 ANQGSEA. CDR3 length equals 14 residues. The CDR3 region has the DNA TGCAGCACCCGACAGGGGGCGCGTCGTGAGACCCAGTACTTC. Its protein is CSTRQGARRETQYF.

The CDR3 coding sequence is TGTGCCAGCAGCCATACGGCACGCGACTATGGCTACACCTTC. Translating gives CASSHTARDYGYTF. V usage is TRBV7-3 and J usage is TRBJ1-2, with no clear D. CDR1 is SGHTA, CDR2 FQGTGA, per germline. This CDR3 region has 14 residues. V was shortened by 5 bases and J by 3 bases, with 13 bases between the two germline ends.

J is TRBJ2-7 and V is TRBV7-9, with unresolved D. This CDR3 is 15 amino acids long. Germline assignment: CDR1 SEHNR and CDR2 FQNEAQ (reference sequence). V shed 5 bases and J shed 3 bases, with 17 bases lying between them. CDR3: CASSPIPGTFYEQYF. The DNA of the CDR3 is TGTGCCAGCAGCCCGATTCCCGGAACGTTCTACGAGCAGTACTTC.

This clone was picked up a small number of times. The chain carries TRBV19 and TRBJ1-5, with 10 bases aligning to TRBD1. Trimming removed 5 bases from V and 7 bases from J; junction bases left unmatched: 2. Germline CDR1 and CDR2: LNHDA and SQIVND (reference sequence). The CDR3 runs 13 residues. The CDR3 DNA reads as TGTGCCAGTAGTGGGACAGGGGACCAGCCCCAGCATTTT. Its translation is CASSGTGDQPQHF.

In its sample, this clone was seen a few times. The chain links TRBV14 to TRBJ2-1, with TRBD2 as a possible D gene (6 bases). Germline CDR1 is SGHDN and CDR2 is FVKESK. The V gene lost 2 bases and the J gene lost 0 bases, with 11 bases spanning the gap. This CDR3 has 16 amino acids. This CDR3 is CASSQRSGSSYNEQFF. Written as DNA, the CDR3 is TGTGCCAGCAGCCAACGTAGCGGTAGCTCCTACAATGAGCAGTTCTTC.

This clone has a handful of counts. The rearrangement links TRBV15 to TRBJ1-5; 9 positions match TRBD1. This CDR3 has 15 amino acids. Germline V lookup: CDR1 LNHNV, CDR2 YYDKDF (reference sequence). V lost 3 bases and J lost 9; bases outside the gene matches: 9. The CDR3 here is CATSRGGQGQVPQHF. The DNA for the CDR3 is TGTGCCACCAGCAGGGGCGGACAGGGGCAAGTGCCCCAGCATTTT.

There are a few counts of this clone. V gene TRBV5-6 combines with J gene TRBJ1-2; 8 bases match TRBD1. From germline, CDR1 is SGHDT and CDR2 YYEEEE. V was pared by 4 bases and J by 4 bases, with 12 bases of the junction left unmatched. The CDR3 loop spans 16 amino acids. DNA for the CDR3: TGTGCCAGCAGCGCAGGGGGCCCCTCGTTGGGCTATGGCTACACCTTC. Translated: CASSAGGPSLGYGYTF. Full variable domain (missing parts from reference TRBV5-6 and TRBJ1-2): DAGVTQSPTHLIKTRGQQVTLRCSPKSGHDTVSWYQQALGQGPQFIFQYYEEEERQRGNFPDRFSGHQFPNYSSELNVNALLLGDSALYLCASSAGGPSLGYGYTFGSGTRLTVV.

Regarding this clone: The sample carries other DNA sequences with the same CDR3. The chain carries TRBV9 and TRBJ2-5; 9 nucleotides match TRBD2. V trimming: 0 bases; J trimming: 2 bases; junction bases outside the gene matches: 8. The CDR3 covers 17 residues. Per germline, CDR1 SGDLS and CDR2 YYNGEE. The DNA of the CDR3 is TGTGCCAGCAGCGTAGGGGCAAGCGGGGGGCCTCAAGAGACCCAGTACTTC. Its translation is CASSVGASGGPQETQYF.

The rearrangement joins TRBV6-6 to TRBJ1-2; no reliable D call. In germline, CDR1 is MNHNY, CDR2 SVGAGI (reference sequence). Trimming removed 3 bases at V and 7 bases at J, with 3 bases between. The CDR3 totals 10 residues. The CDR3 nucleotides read TGTGCCAGCAGTTATTCTGGCTACACCTTC. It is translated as CASSYSGYTF.

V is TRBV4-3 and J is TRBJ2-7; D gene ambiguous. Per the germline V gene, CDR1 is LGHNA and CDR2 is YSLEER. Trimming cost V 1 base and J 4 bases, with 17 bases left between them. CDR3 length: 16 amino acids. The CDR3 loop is CASSQGGSSSIYEQYF. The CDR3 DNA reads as TGCGCCAGCAGCCAAGGGGGTAGTAGTTCAATTTACGAGCAGTACTTC.